The source of this T cell receptor (beta chain) is a study of Ad26.COV2.S vaccination and SARS-CoV-2 variants. Sequenced by immunoSEQ multiplex PCR; TCRdb stores in-frame clones only, minus some. Among 510,000 or so clones listed, about 83% were seen once. Treatment described: around 19 received Ad26.COV2.S at low or high dose, single or two shots; five or six received placebo; per-sample allocation not given. Day 63 following the first vaccine or placebo injection was when the samples were taken. An Ad26 vector that expressed Wuhan-strain SARS-CoV-2 spike constituted the vaccine. Concerning this clone itself: Its antigen is undetermined.

The V gene's germline CDR1 is LNHNV and CDR2 YYDKDF (reference sequence). CDR3 length: 14 amino acids. Trimming at V came to 0 bases and at J to 5 bases, leaving 2 bases not matched to a gene. Study-level results: The TCR breadth and depth analyses may have understated or missed part of the total T cell responses. Breadth of non-spike TCRs did not differ between vaccinees and placebo recipients.

Specimen: peripheral blood, collected in a trial of Ad26.COV2.S vaccine versus placebo. V gene TRBV15 combines with J gene TRBJ2-7; 9 bases map to TRBD2. The receptor was derived from a person between 18 and 65 years old who received the Ad26.COV2.S COVID-19 vaccine or a placebo. CDR3 residues: CATSREGLAHEQYF. In nucleotides, the CDR3 is TGTGCCACCAGCAGAGAGGGACTAGCACACGAGCAGTACTTC.